This entry features one TCR beta chain sequence. Methods used by the authors: Reference gene primers were amplified, and this amplification served to estimate nucleated cell counts. Only in-frame clones appear in the TCRdb table, and some are missing; sequencing was by immunoSEQ multiplex PCR. V, J and clone size were drawn from that table, and D and trimming were deduced from the DNA. The top ten hold 6.2% of the sample, which has about 240,000 clones, 85% to 90% seen once. This sample stems from a study of blood T cell repertoires in COVID-19. Study details: Samples representing acute and convalescent COVID-19 were sourced from the United States, Italy and Spain. From T cells, B-cell-depleted T cells, or PBMCs came the material, which was cDNA or gDNA.

The sequenced material came from peripheral blood. This TCR derives from a man aged 60-69 years with acute or convalescent COVID-19.

CDR3 amino acids: CASSIQGDGYTF. The CDR3 DNA sequence: TGTGCCAGCAGCATACAGGGTGATGGCTACACCTTC. The chain recombines TRBV12-3 or TRBV12-4 with TRBJ1-2, with D maybe TRBD1 (6 bases). The CDR3 is made up of 12 amino acids. V was shortened by 6 bases and J by 6 bases, with 11 bases between the two germline ends.